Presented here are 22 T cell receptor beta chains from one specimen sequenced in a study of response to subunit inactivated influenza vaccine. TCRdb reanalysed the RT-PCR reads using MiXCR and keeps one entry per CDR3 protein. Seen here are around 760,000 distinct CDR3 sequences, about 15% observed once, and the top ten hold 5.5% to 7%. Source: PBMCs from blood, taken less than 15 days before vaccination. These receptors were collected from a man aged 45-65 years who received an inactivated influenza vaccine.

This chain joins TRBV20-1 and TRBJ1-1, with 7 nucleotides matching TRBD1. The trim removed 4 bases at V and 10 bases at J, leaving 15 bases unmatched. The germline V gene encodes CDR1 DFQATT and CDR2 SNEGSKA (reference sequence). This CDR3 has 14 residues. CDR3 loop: CSANRQGVRGGAFF. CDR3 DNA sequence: TGCAGTGCTAACCGACAGGGCGTAAGGGGGGGAGCTTTCTTT.

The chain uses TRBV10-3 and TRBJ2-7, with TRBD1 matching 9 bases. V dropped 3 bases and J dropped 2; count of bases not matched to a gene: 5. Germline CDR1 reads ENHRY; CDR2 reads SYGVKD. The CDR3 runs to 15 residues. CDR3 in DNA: TGTGCCATCAGTGAAGAGGACAGGGGCCCCTACGAGCAGTACTTC. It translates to CAISEEDRGPYEQYF.

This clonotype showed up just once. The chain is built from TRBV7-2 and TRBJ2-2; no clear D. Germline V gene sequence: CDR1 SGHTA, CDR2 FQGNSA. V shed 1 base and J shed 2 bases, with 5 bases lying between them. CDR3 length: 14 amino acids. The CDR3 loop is CASSLDTNTGELFF. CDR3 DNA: TGTGCCAGCAGCTTAGACACAAACACCGGGGAGCTGTTTTTT.

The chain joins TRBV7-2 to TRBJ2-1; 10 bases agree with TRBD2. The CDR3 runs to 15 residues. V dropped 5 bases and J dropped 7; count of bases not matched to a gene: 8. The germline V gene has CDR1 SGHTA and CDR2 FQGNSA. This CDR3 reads CASSVAELAGNEQFF. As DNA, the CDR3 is TGTGCCAGCAGCGTGGCGGAACTAGCGGGAAATGAGCAGTTCTTC.

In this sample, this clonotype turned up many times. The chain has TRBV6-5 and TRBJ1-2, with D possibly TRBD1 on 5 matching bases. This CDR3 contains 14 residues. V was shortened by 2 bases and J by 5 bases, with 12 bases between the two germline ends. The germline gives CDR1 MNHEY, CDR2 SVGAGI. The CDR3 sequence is CASSYGQGGYGYTF. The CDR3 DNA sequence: TGTGCCAGCAGTTACGGCCAGGGAGGGTATGGCTACACCTTC.

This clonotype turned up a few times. CDR3 nucleotides: TGTGCCAGCACCAACCCCGGCAATCAGCCCCAGCATTTT. Its protein product is CASTNPGNQPQHF. The V gene is TRBV21-1, the J gene TRBJ1-5. TRBV21-1 constitutes a pseudogene. The CDR3 length is 13 residues.

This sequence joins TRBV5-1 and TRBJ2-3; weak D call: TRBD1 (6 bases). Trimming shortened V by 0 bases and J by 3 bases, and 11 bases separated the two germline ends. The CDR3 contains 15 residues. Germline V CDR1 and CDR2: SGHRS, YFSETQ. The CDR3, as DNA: TGCGCCAGCAGCTTGGGCACAGGGCGGACAGATACGCAGTATTTT. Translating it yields CASSLGTGRTDTQYF.

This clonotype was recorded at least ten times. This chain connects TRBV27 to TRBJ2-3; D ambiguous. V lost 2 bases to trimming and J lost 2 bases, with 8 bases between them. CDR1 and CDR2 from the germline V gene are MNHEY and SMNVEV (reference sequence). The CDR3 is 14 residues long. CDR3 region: CASSLLGPTDTQYF. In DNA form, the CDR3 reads TGTGCCAGCAGTTTACTCGGACCCACAGATACGCAGTATTTT.

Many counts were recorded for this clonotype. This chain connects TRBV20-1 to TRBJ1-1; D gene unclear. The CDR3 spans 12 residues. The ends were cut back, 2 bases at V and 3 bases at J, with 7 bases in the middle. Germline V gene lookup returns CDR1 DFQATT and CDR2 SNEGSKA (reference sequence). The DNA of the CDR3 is TGCAGTGCTAGATCGGGCTACACTGAAGCTTTCTTT. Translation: CSARSGYTEAFF.

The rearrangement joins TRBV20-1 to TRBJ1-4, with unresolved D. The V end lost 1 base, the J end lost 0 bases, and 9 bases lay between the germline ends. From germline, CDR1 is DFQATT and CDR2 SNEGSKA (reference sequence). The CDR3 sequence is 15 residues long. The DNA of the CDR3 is TGCAGTGCTAGAGCCCCCGGGACAACTAATGAAAAACTGTTTTTT. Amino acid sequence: CSARAPGTTNEKLFF.

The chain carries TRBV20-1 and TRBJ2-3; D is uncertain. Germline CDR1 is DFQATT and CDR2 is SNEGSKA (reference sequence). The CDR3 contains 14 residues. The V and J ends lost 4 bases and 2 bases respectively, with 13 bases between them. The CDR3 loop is CSAKAGPSTDTQYF. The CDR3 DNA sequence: TGCAGTGCTAAAGCAGGCCCCTCCACAGATACGCAGTATTTT.

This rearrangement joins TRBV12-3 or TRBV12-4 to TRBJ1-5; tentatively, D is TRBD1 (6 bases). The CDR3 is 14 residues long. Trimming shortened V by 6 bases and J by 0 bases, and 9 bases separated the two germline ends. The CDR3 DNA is TGTGCCAGCAGCCGACAGGTTAGCAATCAGCCCCAGCATTTT. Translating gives CASSRQVSNQPQHF.

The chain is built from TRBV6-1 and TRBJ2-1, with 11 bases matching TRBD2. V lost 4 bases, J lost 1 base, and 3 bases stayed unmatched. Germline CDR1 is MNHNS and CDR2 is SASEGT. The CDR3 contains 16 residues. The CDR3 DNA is TGTGCCAGCAGTGGAAGACTAGCGGGGTCCTACAATGAGCAGTTCTTC. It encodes CASSGRLAGSYNEQFF.

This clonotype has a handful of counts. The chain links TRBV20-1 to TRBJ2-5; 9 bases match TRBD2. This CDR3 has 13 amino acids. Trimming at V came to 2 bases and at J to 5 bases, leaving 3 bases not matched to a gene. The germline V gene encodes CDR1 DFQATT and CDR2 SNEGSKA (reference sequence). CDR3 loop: CSARPSGEETQYF. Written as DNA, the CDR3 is TGCAGTGCTAGACCTAGCGGGGAGGAGACCCAGTACTTC.

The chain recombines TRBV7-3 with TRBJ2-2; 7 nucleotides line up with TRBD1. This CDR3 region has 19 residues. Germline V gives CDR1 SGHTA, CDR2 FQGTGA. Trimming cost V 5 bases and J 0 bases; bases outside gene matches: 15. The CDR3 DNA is TGTGCCAGCAGCCCTTTTATCGGACAGGTAGACGCGAACACCGGGGAGCTGTTTTTT. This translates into CASSPFIGQVDANTGELFF.

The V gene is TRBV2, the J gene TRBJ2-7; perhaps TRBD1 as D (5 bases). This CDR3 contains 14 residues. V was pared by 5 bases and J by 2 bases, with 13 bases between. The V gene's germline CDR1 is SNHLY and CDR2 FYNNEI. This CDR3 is CASSWSRVPYEQYF. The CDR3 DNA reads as TGTGCCAGCAGTTGGTCCAGGGTGCCCTACGAGCAGTACTTC.

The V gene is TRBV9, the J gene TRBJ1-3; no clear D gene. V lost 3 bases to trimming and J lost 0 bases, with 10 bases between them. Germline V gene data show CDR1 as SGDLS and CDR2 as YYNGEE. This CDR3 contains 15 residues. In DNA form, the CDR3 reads TGTGCCAGCAGCGCCTACGTAGACTCTGGAAACACCATATATTTT. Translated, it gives CASSAYVDSGNTIYF.

CDR3 loop: CSAPSGGKDTQYF. For the CDR3, the DNA is TGCAGTGCTCCCTCGGGGGGGAAAGATACGCAGTATTTT. The chain couples TRBV20-1 to TRBJ2-3; the match to TRBD2 covers 8 bases. Germline values: CDR1 DFQATT, CDR2 SNEGSKA (reference sequence). V was pared by 5 bases and J by 5 bases, with 6 bases of the junction left unmatched. The CDR3 is 13 residues long.

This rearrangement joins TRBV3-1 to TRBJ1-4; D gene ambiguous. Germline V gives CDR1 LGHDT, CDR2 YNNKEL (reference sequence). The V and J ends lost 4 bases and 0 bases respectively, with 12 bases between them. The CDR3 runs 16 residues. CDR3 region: CASSPSRGATNEKLFF. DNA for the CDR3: TGTGCCAGCAGCCCCTCCCGAGGAGCAACTAATGAAAAACTGTTTTTT.

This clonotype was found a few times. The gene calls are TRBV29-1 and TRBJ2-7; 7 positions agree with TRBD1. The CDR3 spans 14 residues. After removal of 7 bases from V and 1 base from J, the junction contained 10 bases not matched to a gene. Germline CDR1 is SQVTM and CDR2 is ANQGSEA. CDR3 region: CSALPTGSSYEQYF. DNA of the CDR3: TGCAGCGCCTTGCCGACAGGGTCATCCTACGAGCAGTACTTC.

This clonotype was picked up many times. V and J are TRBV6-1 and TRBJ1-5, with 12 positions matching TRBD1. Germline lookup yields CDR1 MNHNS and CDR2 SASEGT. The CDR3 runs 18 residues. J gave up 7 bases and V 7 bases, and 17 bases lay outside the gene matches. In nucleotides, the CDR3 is TGTGCCAGCACCTCCGGGGACAGGGGGCAGGAGGGCAGCCAGCCCCAGCATTTT. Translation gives CASTSGDRGQEGSQPQHF.

In DNA, the CDR3 is TGTGCCAGCAGCGTGGGACAGGGGCCAAACTATGGCTACACCTTC. Its translation: CASSVGQGPNYGYTF. The chain has TRBV9 and TRBJ1-2, with 10 bases that match TRBD1. The CDR3 length is 15 residues. Trimming at V came to 2 bases and at J to 2 bases, leaving 3 bases not matched to a gene. Germline-derived CDR1 and CDR2 are SGDLS and YYNGEE.